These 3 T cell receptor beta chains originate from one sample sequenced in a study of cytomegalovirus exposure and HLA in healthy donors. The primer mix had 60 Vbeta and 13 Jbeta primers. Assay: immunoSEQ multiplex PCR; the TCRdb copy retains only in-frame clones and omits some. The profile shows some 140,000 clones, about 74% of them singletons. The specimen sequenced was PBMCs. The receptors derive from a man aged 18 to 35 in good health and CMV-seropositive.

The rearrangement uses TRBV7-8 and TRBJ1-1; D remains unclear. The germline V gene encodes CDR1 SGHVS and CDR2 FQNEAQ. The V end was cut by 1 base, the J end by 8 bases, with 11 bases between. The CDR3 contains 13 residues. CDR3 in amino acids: CASSLGLRVEAFF. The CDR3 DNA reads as TGTGCCAGCAGCTTAGGGCTTCGGGTGGAAGCTTTCTTT.

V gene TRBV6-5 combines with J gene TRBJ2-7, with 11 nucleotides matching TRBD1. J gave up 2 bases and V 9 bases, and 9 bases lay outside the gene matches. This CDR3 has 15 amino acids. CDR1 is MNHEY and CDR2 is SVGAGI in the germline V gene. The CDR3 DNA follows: TGTGCCAGTAAGAGGGACAGGGGGGTTACCTACGAGCAGTACTTC. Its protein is CASKRDRGVTYEQYF.

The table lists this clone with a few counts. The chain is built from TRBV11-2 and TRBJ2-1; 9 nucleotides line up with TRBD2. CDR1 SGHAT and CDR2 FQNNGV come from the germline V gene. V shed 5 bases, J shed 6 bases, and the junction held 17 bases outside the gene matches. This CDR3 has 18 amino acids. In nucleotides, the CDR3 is TGTGCCAGCAGCCCATTTATAGGTCTCGGGACTAGCATCAATGAGCAGTTCTTC. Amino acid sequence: CASSPFIGLGTSINEQFF.